The sample holds many counts of the clone carrying this T cell receptor (beta chain). The antigen is undetermined. This CDR3 has 14 amino acids. Germline lookup yields CDR1 SGDLS and CDR2 YYNGEE. V lost 3 bases, J lost 2 bases, and 11 bases lay in between. The sample belongs to a study of molecular identifiers for immune sequencing clone quantification. General study results and limits: Sizes of highly expanded clones could be underestimated through identical TCRs sharing a barcode.

A single record per CDR3 protein comes from TCRdb applying MiXCR to the PCR reads. The sample has over 600,000 distinct CDR3 sequences, 20% seen once. This clonotype was obtained from a human donor in good health. Some libraries in this study had Jurkat cell RNA spiked in. The V gene is TRBV9, the J gene TRBJ2-5; D might be TRBD1 (6 bases). The material sequenced was naive CD8+ T cells from blood, with Jurkat cell RNA spiked in. Subset defined: FACS-sorted CD8+CD4-CCR7+CD45RA+ naive T cells. CDR3 in amino acids: CASSANGQQETQYF. The CDR3, as DNA: TGTGCCAGCAGCGCCAATGGACAGCAAGAGACCCAGTACTTC.